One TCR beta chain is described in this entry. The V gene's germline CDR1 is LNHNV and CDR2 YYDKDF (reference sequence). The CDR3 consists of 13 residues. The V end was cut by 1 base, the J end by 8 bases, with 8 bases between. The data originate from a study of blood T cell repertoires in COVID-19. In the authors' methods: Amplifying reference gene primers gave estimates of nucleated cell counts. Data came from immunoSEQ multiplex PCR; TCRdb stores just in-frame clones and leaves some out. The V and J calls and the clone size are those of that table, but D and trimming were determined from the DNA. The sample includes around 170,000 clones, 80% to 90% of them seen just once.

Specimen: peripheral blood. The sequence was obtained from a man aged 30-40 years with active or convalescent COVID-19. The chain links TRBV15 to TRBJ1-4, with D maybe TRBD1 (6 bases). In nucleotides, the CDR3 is TGTGCCACCAGCAGAGGAACAGGGGAAAAACTGTTTTTT. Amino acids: CATSRGTGEKLFF.